Listed below are T cell receptor beta chains from one sample, sequenced in a study of OX40 agonist ivuxolimab in advanced cancers. Clones were sequenced by immunoSEQ multiplex PCR, and TCRdb holds only the in-frame ones, with some missing. The table includes under 80,000 clones, approximately 89% detected once. Sequencing used CD4+ or CD8+ T cells sorted from blood, obtained in a trial of the OX40 agonist ivuxolimab. Receptor source: an adult with an advanced solid tumor such as melanoma, head and neck, liver or kidney cancer. The CDR3 runs from the conserved cysteine through the conserved F or W. Each record gives: V gene, D gene, clone size, J gene, CDR3 DNA, CDR3 protein. D genes are given only for firm matches. Not all rows give a size; the values are once, few, many and, for expanded clones, a class.

TRBV28	NA	NA	TRBJ2-5	TGTGCCAGCAGTTTCCCGGGTACGGAGACCCAGTACTTC	CASSFPGTETQYF
TRBV7-2	NA	NA	TRBJ1-3	TGTGCCAGCAGCTTAGCGAACCCAAGCTCTGGAAACACCATATATTTT	CASSLANPSSGNTIYF
TRBV6-4	NA	NA	TRBJ2-1	TGTGCCAGCAGTGGCGTAAATGGGCGTGAGCAGTTCTTC	CASSGVNGREQFF
TRBV4-2	NA	NA	TRBJ1-5	TGTGCCAGCAGCCAAGTCGGGCAGCCCCAGCATTTT	CASSQVGQPQHF
TRBV7-2	NA	few	TRBJ1-5	TGTGCCAGCAGCTTAGGGGGTAGAAGCAATCAGCCCCAGCATTTT	CASSLGGRSNQPQHF
TRBV5-1	NA	NA	TRBJ2-4	TGCGCCAGCAGCTTGGAAGGGGGGAACATTCAGTACTTC	CASSLEGGNIQYF
TRBV5-1	NA	once	TRBJ2-1	TGCGCCAGCAGCCAGGACTCTGGTGAGCAGTTCTTC	CASSQDSGEQFF
TRBV5-6	NA	few	TRBJ1-1	TGTGCCAGCAGCTTCTTAATCGGGACAGAAGCTTTCTTT	CASSFLIGTEAFF
TRBV5-1	NA	NA	TRBJ2-7	TGCGCCAGCAGCTTGGGGACAGCGATTTACGAGCAGTACTTC	CASSLGTAIYEQYF
TRBV18	TRBD1	NA	TRBJ2-6	TGTGCCAGCTCTCTCCAGGGGGCTAGTGGGGCCAACGTCCTGACTTTC	CASSLQGASGANVLTF